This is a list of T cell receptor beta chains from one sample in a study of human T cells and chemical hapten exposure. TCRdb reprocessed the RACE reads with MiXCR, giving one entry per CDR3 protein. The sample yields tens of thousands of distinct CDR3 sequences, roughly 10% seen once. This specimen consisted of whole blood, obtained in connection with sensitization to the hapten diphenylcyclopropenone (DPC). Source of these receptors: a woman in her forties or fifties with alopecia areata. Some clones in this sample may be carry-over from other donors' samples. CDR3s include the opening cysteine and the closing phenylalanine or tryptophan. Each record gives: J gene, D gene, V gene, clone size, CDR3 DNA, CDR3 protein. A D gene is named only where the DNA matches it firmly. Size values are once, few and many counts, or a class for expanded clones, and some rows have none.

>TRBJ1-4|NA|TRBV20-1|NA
TGCAGTGCTAGCGGTCAGAGTAATGAAAAACTGTTTTTT
CSASGQSNEKLFF
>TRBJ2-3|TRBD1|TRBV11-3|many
TGTGCCAGCAGCCACGGGACAGGGAGAGGCACAGATACGCAGTATTTT
CASSHGTGRGTDTQYF
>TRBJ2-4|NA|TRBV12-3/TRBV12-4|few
TGTGCCAGCAGTGCTAGCCTGGGGCCCAAAAACATTCAGTACTTC
CASSASLGPKNIQYF
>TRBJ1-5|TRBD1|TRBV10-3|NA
TGTGCCATCAGTGGGGGAGACAGGGGTCAGCCCCAGCATTTT
CAISGGDRGQPQHF
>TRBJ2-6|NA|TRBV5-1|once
TGCGCCAGCAGCCTCCGGTTCTCTGGGGCCAACGTCCTGACTTTC
CASSLRFSGANVLTF
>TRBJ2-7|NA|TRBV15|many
TGTGCCACCACACCGGAGGGGGTTTCCTACGAGCAGTACTTC
CATTPEGVSYEQYF
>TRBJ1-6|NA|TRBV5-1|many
TGCGCCAGCAGCGACAGCCATAATTCACCCCTCCACTTT
CASSDSHNSPLHF
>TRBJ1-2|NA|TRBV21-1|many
TGTGCCAGCAGCCCCCGGCCGGGGTTTTATGGCTACACCTTC
CASSPRPGFYGYTF
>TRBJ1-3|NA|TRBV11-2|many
TGTGCCAGCAGCTTACAGGTCTTCTCTGGAAACACCATATATTTT
CASSLQVFSGNTIYF
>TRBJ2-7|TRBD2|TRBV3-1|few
TGTGCCAGCAGCCAGTTTGGCGGGAGACCTGGAGAGCAGTACTTC
CASSQFGGRPGEQYF
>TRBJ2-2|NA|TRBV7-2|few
TGTGCCAGCAGCTGGGTAGGAAACACCGGGGAGCTGTTTTTT
CASSWVGNTGELFF
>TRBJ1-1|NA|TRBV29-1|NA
TGCAGCGTCCTCCGGGAGAACACTGAAGCTTTCTTT
CSVLRENTEAFF
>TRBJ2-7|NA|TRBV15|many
TGTGCCACCAGCCGGGACCTTACCTCCTACGAGCAGTACTTC
CATSRDLTSYEQYF
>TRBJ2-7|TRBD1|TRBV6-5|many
TGTGCCAGCAGTGCCAAGACAGGGCGCGCACACGAGCAGTACTTC
CASSAKTGRAHEQYF
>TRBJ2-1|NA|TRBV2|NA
TGTGCCAGCAGGGCAGGGGTCGGTGGCAATGAGCAGTTCTTC
CASRAGVGGNEQFF
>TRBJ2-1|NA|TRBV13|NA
TGTGCCAGCAGCCCAGGCCGGGGGAATGAGCAGTTCTTC
CASSPGRGNEQFF
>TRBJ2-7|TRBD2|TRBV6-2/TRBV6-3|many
TGTGCCAGCAGTGAGACTAGCGGGAGACTCGAGCAGTACTTC
CASSETSGRLEQYF
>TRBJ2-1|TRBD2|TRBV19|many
TGTGCCAGTAGTACGGTCGGCGCGGGAGGGCTAAATGAGCAGTTCTTC
CASSTVGAGGLNEQFF
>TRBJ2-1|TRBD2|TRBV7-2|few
TGTGCCAGCAGCAAGCCTAGCGGCTCCTACAATGAGCAGTTCTTC
CASSKPSGSYNEQFF
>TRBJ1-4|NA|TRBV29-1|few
TGCAGCGTTGAAGAGCCCCCTGGGGGGTCGGGTGAAAAACTGTTTTTT
CSVEEPPGGSGEKLFF
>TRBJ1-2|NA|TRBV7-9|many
TGTGCCAGCAGCTTAGACGGTGGCTACACCTTC
CASSLDGGYTF
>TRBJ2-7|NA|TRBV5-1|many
TGCGCCAGCAGCTTGGCGGGAAGAAGGTACGAGCAGTACTTC
CASSLAGRRYEQYF
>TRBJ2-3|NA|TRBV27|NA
TGTGCCAGCAGTTTGTGGGAGGATAGCACAGATACGCAGTATTTT
CASSLWEDSTDTQYF
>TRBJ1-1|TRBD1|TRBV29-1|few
TGCAGCGCAAACTGGGGACAGCGGGGTGAAGCTTTCTTT
CSANWGQRGEAFF
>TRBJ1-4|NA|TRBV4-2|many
TGTGCCAGCAGCCAAGACCCGGGGACTGGTAATGAAAAACTGTTTTTT
CASSQDPGTGNEKLFF
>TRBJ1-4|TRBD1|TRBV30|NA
TGTGCCTGGAGTGTTAGGACAGGGCGAAAACTGTTTTTT
CAWSVRTGRKLFF
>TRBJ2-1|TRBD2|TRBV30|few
TGTGCCTTAGATAGCGGGAGGGCCGATGAGCAGTTCTTC
CALDSGRADEQFF
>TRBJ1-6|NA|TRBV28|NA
TGTGCCAGCAGTCCCGGGACATTTTCACCCCTCCACTTT
CASSPGTFSPLHF
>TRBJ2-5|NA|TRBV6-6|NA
TGTGCCAGCAGCTCCGGGGGACGGCTACAAGAGACCCAGTACTTC
CASSSGGRLQETQYF
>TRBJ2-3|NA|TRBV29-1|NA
TGCAGCGTTGGGTCTAGCACAGATACGCAGTATTTT
CSVGSSTDTQYF
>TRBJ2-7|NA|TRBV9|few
TGTGCCAGCGCCCCAGACAGGGAGGCCTACGAGCAGTACTTC
CASAPDREAYEQYF
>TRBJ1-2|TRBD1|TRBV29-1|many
TGCAGCGTGACCGACAGGGACTATGGCTACACCTTC
CSVTDRDYGYTF
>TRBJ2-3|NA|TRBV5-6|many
TGTGCCAGCAGCTTGAGCCGTCAGGATACGCAGTATTTT
CASSLSRQDTQYF
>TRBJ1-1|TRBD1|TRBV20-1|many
TGCAGTGCTAGAGACAACAGGGGTTGGGACACTGAAGCTTTCTTT
CSARDNRGWDTEAFF
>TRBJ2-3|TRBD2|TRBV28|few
TGTGCCAGCAGTTTATCGGCTAGCGGGAGGGGGCTCGGTACGCAGTATTTT
CASSLSASGRGLGTQYF
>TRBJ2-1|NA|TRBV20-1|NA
TGCAGTACCGTGAGCGGGCTGAAGGGCAATGAGCAGTTCTTC
CSTVSGLKGNEQFF
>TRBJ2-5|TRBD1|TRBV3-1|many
TGTGCCAGCAGCCAAGTAGGGACAGGGCTAGAGACCCAGTACTTC
CASSQVGTGLETQYF
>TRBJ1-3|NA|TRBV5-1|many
TGCGCCAGCAGCCTGGACAGAGGCTACTCTGGAAACACCATATATTTT
CASSLDRGYSGNTIYF
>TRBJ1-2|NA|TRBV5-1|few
TGCGCCAGCAGCTTCGACGGTTCTAACTATGGCTACACCTTC
CASSFDGSNYGYTF
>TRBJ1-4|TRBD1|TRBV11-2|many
TGTGCCAGCAGCTTGGGACAGGGAGAGGAAAAACTGTTTTTT
CASSLGQGEEKLFF
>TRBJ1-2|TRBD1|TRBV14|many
TGTGCCAGCAGTGGGGGACAGGAACGTGGCTACACCTTC
CASSGGQERGYTF
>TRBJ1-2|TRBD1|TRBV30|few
TGTGTCTGGACAAGGGGACAGGGAGCGCCCGGCGACTATGGCTACACCTTC
CVWTRGQGAPGDYGYTF
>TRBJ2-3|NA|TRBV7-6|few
TGTGCCAGCAGCCAAGCCGACGGGGCCACAGATACGCAGTATTTT
CASSQADGATDTQYF
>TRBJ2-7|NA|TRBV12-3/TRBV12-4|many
TGTGCCAGCACCCGGGATATCTACGAGCAGTACTTC
CASTRDIYEQYF
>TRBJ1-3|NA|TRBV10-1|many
TGCGCCAGCTCCAGCGGGTCCTCTGGAAACACCATATATTTT
CASSSGSSGNTIYF
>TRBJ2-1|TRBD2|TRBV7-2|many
TGTGCCAGCAGCTTAGTGAGGCTAGCGGGGATCCGGGCACTCAATGAGCAGTTCTTC
CASSLVRLAGIRALNEQFF
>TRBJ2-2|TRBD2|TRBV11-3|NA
TGTGCCAGCAGGTCGGGCGGGAGCTCCACCGGGGAGCTGTTTTTT
CASRSGGSSTGELFF
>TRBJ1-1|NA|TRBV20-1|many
TGCAGTGCTAGACAGGGAGGCGCTGAAGCTTTCTTT
CSARQGGAEAFF
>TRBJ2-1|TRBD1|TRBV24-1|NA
TGTGCCACCAGTGAGCCTCGACAGGGAGAACCCTACAATGAGCAGTTCTTC
CATSEPRQGEPYNEQFF
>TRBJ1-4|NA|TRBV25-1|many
TGTGCCAGCTCAATAGGGGAGAAACGACTGTTTTTT
CASSIGEKRLFF
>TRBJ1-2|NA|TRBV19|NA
TGTGCCAGTAGCTCGGGTTTTAACTATGGCTACACCTTC
CASSSGFNYGYTF